What follows are 6 T cell receptor beta chains derived from one specimen sequenced in a study of PD-1 blockade in classical Hodgkin lymphoma. Time point described: cycle 4 day 1 (C4D1), after six to seven weeks of nivolumab. Every patient relapsed after autologous stem cell transplantation, and brentuximab vedotin exposure varied. Sequencing was performed with immunoSEQ multiplex PCR; in TCRdb, only in-frame clones are kept and a portion is missing. The table has over 70,000 clones, 90% seen once. The starting material was peripheral blood mononuclear cells (PBMCs), obtained before the fourth cycle of nivolumab. Receptors originate from a human donor with classical Hodgkin lymphoma.

V is TRBV11-3 and J is TRBJ2-1; a possible D gene is TRBD1 (6 bases). V lost 5 bases and J lost 5, with 16 bases in between. CDR1 and CDR2 (germline): SGHNT, YENEEA. The CDR3 totals 15 residues. The DNA for the CDR3 is TGTGCCAGCAGCACACGAACACAGGGAGACAATGAGCAGTTCTTC. Its protein is CASSTRTQGDNEQFF.

The chain uses TRBV28 and TRBJ2-7, with D hard to call. Germline assignment: CDR1 MDHEN and CDR2 SYDVKM. The V gene lost 6 bases and the J gene lost 0 bases, with 3 bases spanning the gap. This CDR3 spans 11 amino acids. In DNA, the CDR3 is TGTGCCAGCAGCTCCTCCTACGAGCAGTACTTC. The encoded protein is CASSSSYEQYF.

The chain combines TRBV6-6 with TRBJ1-1; TRBD1 aligns across 7 bases. Germline V gene data show CDR1 as MNHNY and CDR2 as SVGAGI (reference sequence). The J segment lost 5 bases and the V segment lost 2 bases, leaving 5 bases of the junction unmatched. The CDR3 is 14 amino acids. CDR3 residues: CASSYGAGGTEAFF. CDR3 bases: TGTGCCAGCAGTTACGGTGCAGGGGGAACTGAAGCTTTCTTT.

This rearrangement joins TRBV19 to TRBJ2-3; TRBD2 agrees at 9 bases. The CDR3 loop spans 19 amino acids. After removal of 7 bases from V and 1 base from J, the junction contained 18 bases not matched to a gene. Germline V CDR1 and CDR2: LNHDA, SQIVND (reference sequence). The CDR3 loop reads CASNYAGGVAGERTDTQYF. The CDR3 coding sequence is TGTGCCAGTAATTATGCAGGAGGGGTAGCGGGGGAGCGCACAGATACGCAGTATTTT.

The chain carries TRBV19 and TRBJ2-7, with TRBD2 matching over 7 bases. The germline gives CDR1 LNHDA, CDR2 SQIVND (reference sequence). Unmatched junction bases numbered 3, after V lost 2 bases and J lost 2 bases. This CDR3 has 14 residues. CDR3 DNA: TGTGCCAGTAGTATAAACAGCGGGACCTACGAGCAGTACTTC. This sequence encodes CASSINSGTYEQYF.

V is TRBV19 and J is TRBJ2-7, with 8 bases lining up with TRBD2. J was trimmed by 1 base and V by 4 bases; bases with no gene match: 6. Germline V lookup: CDR1 LNHDA, CDR2 SQIVND (reference sequence). This CDR3 contains 15 residues. The CDR3 sequence is CASSSSGTGSYEQYF. The CDR3 region has the DNA TGTGCCAGTAGTAGTAGCGGGACGGGGTCCTACGAGCAGTACTTC.